The present TCR beta chain was sequenced within a study of T cells in Graves' hyperthyroidism and ophthalmopathy. From germline, CDR1 is ENHRY and CDR2 SYGVKD. This CDR3 has 13 amino acids. V lost 4 bases to trimming and J lost 4 bases, with 10 bases between them. The investigators amplified TCR beta CDR3 regions from RNA transcripts. The TCR CDR3 was amplified in a first-round RT-PCR using the HTBI primer set. TCRdb passed the multiplex PCR reads through MiXCR, listing each CDR3 protein once. Among roughly 550,000 distinct CDR3 sequences, around 16% were seen once, and the ten largest hold about 29%. This clonotype was observed at least ten times.

V gene TRBV10-3 combines with J gene TRBJ2-5, with D possibly matching TRBD1 (5 bases). Material for sequencing was blood. The TCR originated in a young woman with Graves' ophthalmopathy. CDR3 sequence (DNA): TGTGCCATCAGTGTCAGGGATGGAGAGACCCAGTACTTC. Protein: CAISVRDGETQYF.